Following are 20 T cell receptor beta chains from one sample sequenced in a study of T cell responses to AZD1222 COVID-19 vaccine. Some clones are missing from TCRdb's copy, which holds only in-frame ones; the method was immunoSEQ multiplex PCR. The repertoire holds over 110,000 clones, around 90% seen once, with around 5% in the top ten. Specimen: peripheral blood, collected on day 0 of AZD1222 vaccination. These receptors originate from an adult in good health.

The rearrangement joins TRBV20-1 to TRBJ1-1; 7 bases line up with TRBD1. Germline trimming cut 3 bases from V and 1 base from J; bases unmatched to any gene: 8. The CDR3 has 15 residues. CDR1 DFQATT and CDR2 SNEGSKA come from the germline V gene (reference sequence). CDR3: CSASYARGANTEAFF. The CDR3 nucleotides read TGCAGTGCTAGTTATGCCAGGGGGGCGAACACTGAAGCTTTCTTT.

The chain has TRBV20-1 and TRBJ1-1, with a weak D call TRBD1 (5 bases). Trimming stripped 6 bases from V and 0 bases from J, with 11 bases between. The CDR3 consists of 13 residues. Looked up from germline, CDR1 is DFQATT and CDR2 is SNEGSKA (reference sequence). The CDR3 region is CSASAGLNTEAFF. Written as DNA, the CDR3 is TGCAGTGCGAGTGCGGGACTGAACACTGAAGCTTTCTTT.

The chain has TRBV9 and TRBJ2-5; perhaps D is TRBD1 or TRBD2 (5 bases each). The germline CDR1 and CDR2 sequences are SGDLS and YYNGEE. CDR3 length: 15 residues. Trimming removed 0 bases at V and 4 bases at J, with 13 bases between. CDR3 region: CASSVEGTGRETQYF. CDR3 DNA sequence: TGTGCCAGCAGCGTAGAGGGGACGGGGCGAGAGACCCAGTACTTC.

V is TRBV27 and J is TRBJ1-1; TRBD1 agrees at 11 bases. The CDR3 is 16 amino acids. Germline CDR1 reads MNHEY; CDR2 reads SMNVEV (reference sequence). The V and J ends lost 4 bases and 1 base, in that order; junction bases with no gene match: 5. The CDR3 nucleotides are TGTGCCAGCAGTTCCTGGACAGGGGGCACGAACACTGAAGCTTTCTTT. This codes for CASSSWTGGTNTEAFF.

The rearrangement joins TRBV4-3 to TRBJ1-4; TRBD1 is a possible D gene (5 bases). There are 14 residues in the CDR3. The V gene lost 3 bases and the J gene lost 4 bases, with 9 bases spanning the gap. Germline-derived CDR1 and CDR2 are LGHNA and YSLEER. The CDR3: CASSHSGINEKLFF. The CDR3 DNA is TGCGCCAGCAGCCACTCAGGGATTAATGAAAAACTGTTTTTT.

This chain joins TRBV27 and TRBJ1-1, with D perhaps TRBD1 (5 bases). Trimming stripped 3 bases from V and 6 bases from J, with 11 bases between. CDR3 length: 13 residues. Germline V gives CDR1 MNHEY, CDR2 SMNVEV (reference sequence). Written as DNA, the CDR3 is TGTGCCAGCAGTTTTATGGGGGTGGCTGAAGCTTTCTTT. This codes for CASSFMGVAEAFF.

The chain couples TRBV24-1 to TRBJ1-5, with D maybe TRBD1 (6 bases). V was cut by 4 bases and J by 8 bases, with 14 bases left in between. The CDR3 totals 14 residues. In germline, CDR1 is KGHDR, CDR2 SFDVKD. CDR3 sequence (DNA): TGTGCCACCAGTGAGACTAGGGGGGGTAAGCCCCAGCATTTT. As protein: CATSETRGGKPQHF.

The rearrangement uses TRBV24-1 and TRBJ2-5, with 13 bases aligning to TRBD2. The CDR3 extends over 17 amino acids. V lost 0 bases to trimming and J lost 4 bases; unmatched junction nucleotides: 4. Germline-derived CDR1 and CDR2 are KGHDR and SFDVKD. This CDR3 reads CATSDLRTSGSAETQYF. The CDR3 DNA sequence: TGTGCCACCAGTGATTTGAGGACTAGCGGGAGCGCAGAGACCCAGTACTTC.

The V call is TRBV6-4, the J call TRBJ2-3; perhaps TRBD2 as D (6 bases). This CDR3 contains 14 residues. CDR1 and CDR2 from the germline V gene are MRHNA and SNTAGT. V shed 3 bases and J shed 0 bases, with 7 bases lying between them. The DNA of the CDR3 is TGTGCCAGCAGTGAACGGGGGAGCACAGATACGCAGTATTTT. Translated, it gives CASSERGSTDTQYF.

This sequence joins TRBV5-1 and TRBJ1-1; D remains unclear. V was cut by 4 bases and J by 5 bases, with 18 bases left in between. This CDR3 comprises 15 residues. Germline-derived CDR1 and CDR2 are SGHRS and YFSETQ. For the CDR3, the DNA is TGCGCCAGCAGCCCCGGCCTCATTAGGAGGACTGAAGCTTTCTTT. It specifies CASSPGLIRRTEAFF.

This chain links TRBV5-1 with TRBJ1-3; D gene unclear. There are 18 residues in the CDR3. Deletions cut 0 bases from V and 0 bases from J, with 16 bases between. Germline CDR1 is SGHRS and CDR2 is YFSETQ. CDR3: CASSLAPSWGSSGNTIYF. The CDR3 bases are TGCGCCAGCAGCTTGGCTCCTTCCTGGGGAAGCTCTGGAAACACCATATATTTT.

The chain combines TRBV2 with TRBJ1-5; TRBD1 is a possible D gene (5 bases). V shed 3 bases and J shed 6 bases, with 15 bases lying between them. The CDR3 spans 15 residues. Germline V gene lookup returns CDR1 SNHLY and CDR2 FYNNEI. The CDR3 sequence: CASSDREQAGQPQHF. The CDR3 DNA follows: TGTGCCAGCAGTGATCGGGAACAGGCGGGTCAGCCCCAGCATTTT.

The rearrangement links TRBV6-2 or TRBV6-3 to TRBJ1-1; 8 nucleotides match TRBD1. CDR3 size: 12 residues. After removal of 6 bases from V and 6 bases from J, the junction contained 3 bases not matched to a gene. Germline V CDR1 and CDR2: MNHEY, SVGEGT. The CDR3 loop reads CASSLQGAEAFF. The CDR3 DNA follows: TGTGCCAGCAGCCTACAGGGGGCTGAAGCTTTCTTT.

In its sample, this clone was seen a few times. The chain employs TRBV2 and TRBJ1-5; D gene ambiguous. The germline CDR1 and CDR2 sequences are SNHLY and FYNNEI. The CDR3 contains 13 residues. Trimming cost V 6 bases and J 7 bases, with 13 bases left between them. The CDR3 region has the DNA TGTGCCAGCAGCCCCGGACTCTGGCAGCCCCAGCATTTT. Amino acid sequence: CASSPGLWQPQHF.

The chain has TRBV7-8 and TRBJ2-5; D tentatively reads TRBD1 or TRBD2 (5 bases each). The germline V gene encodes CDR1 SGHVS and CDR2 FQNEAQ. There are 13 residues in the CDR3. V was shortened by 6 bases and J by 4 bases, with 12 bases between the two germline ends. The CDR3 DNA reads TGTGCCAGCAGATTCCGGGACGGAGAGACCCAGTACTTC. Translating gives CASRFRDGETQYF.

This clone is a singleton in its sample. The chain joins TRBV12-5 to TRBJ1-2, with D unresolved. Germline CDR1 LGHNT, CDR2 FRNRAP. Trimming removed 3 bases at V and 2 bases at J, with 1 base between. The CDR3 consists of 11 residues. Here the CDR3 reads CASGLNYGYTF. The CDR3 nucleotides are TGTGCTAGTGGTTTAAACTATGGCTACACCTTC. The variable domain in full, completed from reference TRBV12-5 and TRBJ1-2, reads DARVTQTPRHKVTEMGQEVTMRCQPILGHNTVFWYRQTMMQGLELLAYFRNRAPLDDSGMPKDRFSAEMPDATLATLKIQPSEPRDSAVYFCASGLNYGYTFGSGTRLTVV.

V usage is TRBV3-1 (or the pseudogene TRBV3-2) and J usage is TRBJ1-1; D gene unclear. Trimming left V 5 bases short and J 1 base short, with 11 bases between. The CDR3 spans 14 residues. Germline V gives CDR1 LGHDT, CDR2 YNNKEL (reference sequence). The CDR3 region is CASSLAVRNTEAFF. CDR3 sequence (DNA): TGTGCCAGCAGCTTAGCCGTCAGGAACACTGAAGCTTTCTTT.

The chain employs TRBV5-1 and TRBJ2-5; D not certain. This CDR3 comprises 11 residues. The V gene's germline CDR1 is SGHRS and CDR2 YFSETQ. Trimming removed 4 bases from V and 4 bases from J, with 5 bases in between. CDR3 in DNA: TGCGCCAGCAGCCAGACAGAGACCCAGTACTTC. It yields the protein CASSQTETQYF.

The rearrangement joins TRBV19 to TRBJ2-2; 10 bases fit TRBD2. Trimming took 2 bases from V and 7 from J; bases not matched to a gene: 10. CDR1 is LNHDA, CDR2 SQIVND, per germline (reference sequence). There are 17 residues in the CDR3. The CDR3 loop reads CASSIRGAGGPVGELFF. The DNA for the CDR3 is TGTGCCAGTAGTATACGGGGAGCGGGAGGGCCTGTCGGGGAGCTGTTTTTT.

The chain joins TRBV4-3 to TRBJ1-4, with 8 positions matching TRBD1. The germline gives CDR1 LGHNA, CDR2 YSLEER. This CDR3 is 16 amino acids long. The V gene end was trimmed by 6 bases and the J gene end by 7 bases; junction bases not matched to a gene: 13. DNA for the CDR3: TGCGCCAGCAGTGGGGGCTTGCAGGGGGCGGTTGAAAAACTGTTTTTT. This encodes CASSGGLQGAVEKLFF.